The present entry profiles one TCR beta chain with its context. The antigen remains unidentified. The data were obtained in a study of cytomegalovirus exposure and HLA in healthy donors. The overall study: Later, an analysis reported that the approximately 120 validation repertoires had used the same platform as the 500 to 750 first-cohort repertoires.

The data were produced by immunoSEQ multiplex PCR, yet TCRdb's version contains in-frame clones alone and is incomplete. The table shows over 110,000 clones, with around 84% occurring only once. Points from the study as a whole: As confirmed in vitro, a few CMV-associated chains were specific for CMV antigens.

The sample consisted of PBMCs. This TCR was recovered from a man aged 18 to 30 in good health and CMV-seropositive.

The CDR3 region has the DNA TGTGCCAGCAGCGTAGGTATCCGGGGGGGGCTATCCACAGATACGCAGTATTTT. Residues: CASSVGIRGGLSTDTQYF. V is TRBV9 and J is TRBJ2-3; 8 bases align to TRBD2. Looked up from germline, CDR1 is SGDLS and CDR2 is YYNGEE. Trimming took 0 bases from V and 2 from J; bases not matched to a gene: 11. The CDR3 is 18 amino acids.